A selection of T cell receptor beta chains follows, all from one sample in a study of CD8 T cells in ankylosing spondylitis. TCRdb fed the 5' RACE reads into MiXCR, producing one record per CDR3 protein. The sample shows 200,000 to 250,000 distinct CDR3 sequences, roughly a tenth of them seen only once. The sequenced sample was blood, either unsorted or a sorted T cell fraction (not recorded which). The receptors come from a male donor with ankylosing spondylitis or in good health (not recorded which). CDR3s include the opening cysteine and the closing phenylalanine or tryptophan. The D gene is left open where the match is weak. Not every row has a clone size; where given, it reads once, few, many or a size class.

V	J	D	size	length	DNA	CDR3
TRBV6-5	TRBJ2-7	TRBD2	-	16	TGTGCCAGCAGTTACTCGAGCGCTAGCGGTCACTACGAGCAGTACTTC	CASSYSSASGHYEQYF
TRBV29-1	TRBJ1-2	-	many	14	TGCAGCGTTGATAAACCGTTTCTTGACTATGGCTACACCTTC	CSVDKPFLDYGYTF
TRBV6-6	TRBJ2-5	TRBD1	few	13	TGTGCCAGCAGTCCCACGACAGGGGGAATCCCGTACTTC	CASSPTTGGIPYF
TRBV10-3	TRBJ2-7	TRBD1	many	16	TGTGCCATCAGCGGGACAGGCCAGCCGAGCTCCTACGAGCAGTACTTC	CAISGTGQPSSYEQYF
TRBV5-5	TRBJ2-6	-	many	16	TGTGCCAGCAGCTTGGCGTGGGGGTCCGGGGCCAACGTCCTGACTTTC	CASSLAWGSGANVLTF
TRBV20-1	TRBJ2-3	-	many	12	TGCAGTGCTAGGTATCACACAGATACGCAGTATTTT	CSARYHTDTQYF
TRBV18	TRBJ1-4	TRBD1	few	16	TGTGCCAGCTCACCATATAACCAGGGGGAAGGTGAAAAACTGTTTTTT	CASSPYNQGEGEKLFF
TRBV11-1	TRBJ2-3	TRBD1	many	20	TGTGCCAGCAGCTTAGCGAGGGACAGGGTCCCAGCATGGGGAGCAGATACGCAGTATTTT	CASSLARDRVPAWGADTQYF
TRBV12-5	TRBJ2-7	TRBD1	few	13	TGTGCTAGTGGCTCTGACAGGGGTCACGAGCAGTACTTC	CASGSDRGHEQYF
TRBV19	TRBJ2-7	TRBD1	few	14	TGTGCCAGTAGTGCCGACAGGGAGCCTTACGAGCAGTACTTC	CASSADREPYEQYF
TRBV7-6	TRBJ2-7	-	few	15	TGTGCCAGCAGCACCGAGATGTTTGGAAGGTACGAGCAGTACTTC	CASSTEMFGRYEQYF
TRBV6-5	TRBJ2-4	-	many	12	TGTGCCACTCGGACCAGAACGGACATTCAGTACTTC	CATRTRTDIQYF
TRBV6-1	TRBJ2-1	TRBD2	many	14	TGTGCCAGCGGGAGCGGGGGGGCGGGAAATGAGCAGTTCTTC	CASGSGGAGNEQFF
TRBV3-1	TRBJ2-7	-	many	15	TGTGCCAGCAGCGCTCGGGGGAAGTGGGTCAGCGAGCAGTACTTC	CASSARGKWVSEQYF
TRBV11-1	TRBJ2-3	-	few	18	TGTGCCAGCAGCTTAACCAACGGACAGCCCGGCAGCACAGATACGCAGTATTTT	CASSLTNGQPGSTDTQYF
TRBV20-1	TRBJ2-3	TRBD2	many	16	TGCAGTGCTAGAGATTTACTAGCGGGAGTCTCAGATACGCAGTATTTT	CSARDLLAGVSDTQYF
TRBV2	TRBJ1-2	TRBD1	-	13	TGTGCCAGCAGGGGGACAGTGATGGATGGCTACACCTTC	CASRGTVMDGYTF
TRBV5-1	TRBJ1-5	-	many	15	TGCGCCAGCAGCTTGGACCAGGGAAGGGGTCAGCCCCAGCATTTT	CASSLDQGRGQPQHF
TRBV11-3	TRBJ2-2	TRBD2	-	17	TGTGCCAGCAGCTTAGATGCTAGCGGGGCGAACACCGGGGAGCTGTTTTTT	CASSLDASGANTGELFF
TRBV12-3/TRBV12-4	TRBJ2-7	-	many	12	TGTGCCAGCAGTTTAGGGCGTCGGGAGCAGTACTTC	CASSLGRREQYF
TRBV12-3/TRBV12-4	TRBJ2-7	-	many	12	TGTGCCAGCAGTTTAGCGCTGTACGAGCAGTACTTC	CASSLALYEQYF
TRBV5-1	TRBJ2-2	-	many	18	TGCGCCAGCAGCTTCGTACGGCCCGGGGCGGGGCCCACCGGGGAGCTGTTTTTT	CASSFVRPGAGPTGELFF
TRBV7-9	TRBJ2-3	-	few	14	TGTGCCAGCAGCTTAGAGTCTAACCCCGGGAAGCAGTATTTT	CASSLESNPGKQYF
TRBV7-2	TRBJ2-3	TRBD1	-	16	TGTGCCAGCAGACCTCCTACCTCCGGGACAGGGGATACGCAGTATTTT	CASRPPTSGTGDTQYF
TRBV20-1	TRBJ2-1	TRBD2	many	15	TGCAGTGCCCGGACTAGCGGGAGGTTCGAGTATGAGCAGTTCTTC	CSARTSGRFEYEQFF
TRBV6-1	TRBJ1-3	-	-	16	TGTGCCAGCAGTGAAGCGTCCGGGTACTCTGGAAACACCATATATTTT	CASSEASGYSGNTIYF
TRBV6-5	TRBJ2-2	-	many	17	TGTGCCAGCAGTTCCGACAGCTTCTCCCTCGAAACCGGGGAGCTGTTTTTT	CASSSDSFSLETGELFF
TRBV20-1	TRBJ2-3	TRBD1	many	15	TGCAGTGCTAGAAAGGCAGGGGGCGGTACAGATACGCAGTATTTT	CSARKAGGGTDTQYF
TRBV20-1	TRBJ2-1	-	many	18	TGCAGTGCTAGAGAATTGAGGGGGGCGGGAGACCCCTACAATGAGCAGTTCTTC	CSARELRGAGDPYNEQFF
TRBV20-1	TRBJ1-1	TRBD1	many	13	TGCAGTGCTAGTCGGGACAGGAACACTGAAGCTTTCTTT	CSASRDRNTEAFF
TRBV7-9	TRBJ1-2	TRBD1	few	16	TGTGCCAGCAGCTCCACGGGACAGGGCTCTAACTATGGCTACACCTTC	CASSSTGQGSNYGYTF
TRBV7-9	TRBJ2-7	-	few	15	TGTGCCAGCAGCTTAGTGGGGTTGGGGCTCTACGAGCAGTACTTC	CASSLVGLGLYEQYF
TRBV20-1	TRBJ1-5	-	many	17	TGCAGTGCTAGTAGGCAGGGAGTGGTGAAGAGCAATCAGCCCCAGCATTTT	CSASRQGVVKSNQPQHF
TRBV18	TRBJ2-7	TRBD1	-	15	TGTGCCAGCTCACCAGGAGGGACAGGGGTCCACGAGCAGTACTTC	CASSPGGTGVHEQYF
TRBV18	TRBJ2-2	-	-	14	TGTGCCAGCTCACCGGGGTTGAACACCGGGGAGCTGTTTTTT	CASSPGLNTGELFF
TRBV12-3/TRBV12-4	TRBJ2-7	-	many	13	TGTGCCTTCACCGGAGAGGTTACCTACGAGCAGTACTTC	CAFTGEVTYEQYF
TRBV9	TRBJ1-3	-	many	12	TGTGCCAGCAGCATTACTGGAAACACCATATATTTT	CASSITGNTIYF
TRBV30	TRBJ1-1	-	many	13	TGTGCCTGGAGTCGGAAACAGAACACTGAAGCTTTCTTT	CAWSRKQNTEAFF
TRBV30	TRBJ2-7	-	few	17	TGTGCCTGGACCCTGCCGGAGGCAGGGAGACGGGGAAACGAGCAGTACTTC	CAWTLPEAGRRGNEQYF
TRBV10-3	TRBJ2-7	-	many	16	TGTGCCATCAGTGGAGGTGCGGGAACACTCTCCTACGAGCAGTACTTC	CAISGGAGTLSYEQYF
TRBV20-1	TRBJ2-5	-	many	13	TGCAGTGCTAGAGCGGCTAGTCTGGAGACCCAGTACTTC	CSARAASLETQYF